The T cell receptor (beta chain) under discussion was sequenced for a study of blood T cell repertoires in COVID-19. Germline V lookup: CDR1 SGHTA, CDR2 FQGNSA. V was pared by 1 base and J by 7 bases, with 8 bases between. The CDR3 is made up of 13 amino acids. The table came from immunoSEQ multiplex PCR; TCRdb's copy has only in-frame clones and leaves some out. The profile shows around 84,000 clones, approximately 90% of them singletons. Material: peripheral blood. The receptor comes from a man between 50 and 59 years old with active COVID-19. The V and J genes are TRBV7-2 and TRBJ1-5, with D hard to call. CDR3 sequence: CASSLGVVQPQHF. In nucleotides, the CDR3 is TGTGCCAGCAGCTTAGGAGTCGTGCAGCCCCAGCATTTT.